Included here is one T cell receptor beta chain sequence, with context. The antigen is unknown. This record belongs to a study of T cell responses to AZD1222 COVID-19 vaccine. Findings and caveats of the study: CD4 TCRs covered the whole spike, strongest at regions 160-218 and 743-854. In all cases, repertoires were sampled only after the peak T cell response. Nearly half of spike-specific TCRs reportedly target variant regions that are unmutated in the B.1.351 and B.1.1.7 variants.

V lost 2 bases and J 7 bases, leaving 9 bases between the germline ends. CDR3 size: 14 residues. Germline V gene lookup returns CDR1 MNHEY and CDR2 SVGAGI. TCRdb's copy holds only in-frame clones and misses some; the assay was immunoSEQ multiplex PCR. The table records 160,000 or so clones, roughly nine tenths of them present only once. The receptor comes from an adult who had recovered from COVID-19. This specimen was peripheral blood, taken after recovery from COVID-19. The J gene is TRBJ1-6, the V gene TRBV6-5; D is ambiguous. This chain's CDR3 is CASSYRAENSPLHF. The CDR3 DNA reads TGTGCCAGCAGTTACAGGGCCGAAAATTCACCCCTCCACTTT.